The 21 T cell receptor beta chains given below trace back to one sample, sequenced in a study of cytomegalovirus exposure and HLA in healthy donors (dated by TCRdb to about 2017). Libraries came from the immunoSEQ multiplex PCR assay. For the multiplex PCR, a mixture combining 60 forward primers for TCR Vbeta segments and 13 reverse primers for TCR Jbeta segments was used. TCRdb retrieved this table from immuneACCESS and kept in-frame rearrangements only. Not all clones are present; in checked studies, unresolved V genes account for under half, and no reason is known for the remainder. Here the sample has over 120,000 clones; 70% to 85% occur a single time. Of the sample, around 9.7% falls within the top ten clones. What was sequenced was PBMCs. These receptor sequences come from a woman aged 55-69 years in good health and CMV-seropositive.

V usage is TRBV7-2 and J usage is TRBJ2-7, with 9 bases fitting TRBD1. V was clipped by 4 bases and J by 4 bases; unmatched bases: 8. Germline lookup yields CDR1 SGHTA and CDR2 FQGNSA. The CDR3 is 15 residues long. CDR3 in DNA: TGTGCCAGCAGCTCATACGGACAGGGGTCTTACGAGCAGTACTTC. Its translation: CASSSYGQGSYEQYF.

The V and J genes are TRBV10-3 and TRBJ1-5; D unclear. Trimming cost V 10 bases and J 4 bases, with 17 bases left between them. The CDR3 consists of 14 residues. The germline CDR1 and CDR2 sequences are ENHRY and SYGVKD. The DNA for the CDR3 is TGTGCCACCCGAGGTGGAGGGCCAAATCAGCCCCAGCATTTT. Translating it yields CATRGGGPNQPQHF.

The V gene is TRBV6-5, the J gene TRBJ1-1; 7 bases line up with TRBD1. This CDR3 is built from 13 residues. Germline V lookup: CDR1 MNHEY, CDR2 SVGAGI. The V and J ends lost 7 bases and 4 bases, in that order; junction bases with no gene match: 6. This CDR3 reads CASNRQGGTEAFF. DNA of the CDR3: TGTGCCAGCAATAGACAGGGTGGCACTGAAGCTTTCTTT.

The chain is built from TRBV6-6 and TRBJ2-3; D is possibly TRBD1 (5 bases). CDR1 is MNHNY, CDR2 SVGAGI, per germline (reference sequence). This CDR3 is built from 14 residues. V lost 7 bases and J 4 bases, leaving 15 bases between the germline ends. The CDR3 spells CASILSTGADTQYF. As DNA, the CDR3 is TGTGCCAGCATCCTCTCCACAGGCGCAGATACGCAGTATTTT.

V and J are TRBV30 and TRBJ2-5; 12 bases are a match to TRBD2. Germline V gene lookup returns CDR1 GTSNPN and CDR2 SVGIG (reference sequence). The CDR3 has 16 residues. Losses at the gene ends were 3 bases for V and 5 bases for J; bases not matched to a gene: 10. This chain's CDR3 is CAWSGIRLAGVETQYF. The CDR3 nucleotides read TGTGCCTGGAGCGGAATAAGACTAGCGGGAGTTGAGACCCAGTACTTC.

This chain connects TRBV7-8 to TRBJ2-7; D not certain. The V and J ends lost 1 base and 2 bases respectively, with 12 bases between them. The CDR3 length is 15 residues. Germline V gene sequence: CDR1 SGHVS, CDR2 FQNEAQ. As DNA, the CDR3 is TGTGCCAGCAGCTTAGGGCGGCGTAGGCCCTACGAGCAGTACTTC. Residues: CASSLGRRRPYEQYF. Using reference TRBV7-8 and TRBJ2-7 for the parts outside the CDR3, the full variable domain is GAGVSQSPRYKVAKRGQDVALRCDPISGHVSLFWYQQALGQGPEFLTYFQNEAQLDKSGLPSDRFFAERPEGSVSTLKIQRTQQEDSAVYLCASSLGRRRPYEQYFGPGTRLTVT.

V and J are TRBV6-5 and TRBJ1-2; a possible D gene is TRBD1 (6 bases). The germline V gene has CDR1 MNHEY and CDR2 SVGAGI. Trimming left V 0 bases short and J 3 bases short, with 14 bases between. This CDR3 comprises 16 residues. CDR3 loop: CASSYSGGGADYGYTF. In nucleotides, the CDR3 is TGTGCCAGCAGTTACTCGGGGGGGGGCGCTGACTATGGCTACACCTTC.

V usage is TRBV28 and J usage is TRBJ1-4; TRBD1 might be the D (6 bases). Trimming stripped 6 bases from V and 5 bases from J, with 10 bases between. Germline V CDR1 and CDR2: MDHEN, SYDVKM. This CDR3 is built from 13 residues. The CDR3 DNA sequence: TGTGCCAGCAGCAGGGGCCTAAATGAAAAACTGTTTTTT. Translated: CASSRGLNEKLFF.

V is TRBV7-3 and J is TRBJ2-1; 12 bases match TRBD2. The CDR3 has 14 amino acids. Germline trimming cut 5 bases from V and 7 bases from J; bases unmatched to any gene: 3. The germline CDR1 and CDR2 sequences are SGHTA and FQGTGA. The CDR3 loop reads CASSPGTSGNEQFF. Here the CDR3 DNA reads TGTGCCAGCAGCCCTGGGACTAGCGGGAATGAGCAGTTCTTC.

V usage is TRBV19 and J usage is TRBJ2-5; 12 nucleotides match TRBD2. The CDR3 is 15 residues long. The germline CDR1 and CDR2 sequences are LNHDA and SQIVND (reference sequence). V shed 6 bases and J 4 bases; nucleotides not matched to a gene: 6. Written as DNA, the CDR3 is TGTGCCAGTAGCCGGACTAGCGGGAACTCAGAGACCCAGTACTTC. This encodes CASSRTSGNSETQYF.

This clone was counted a few times. V is TRBV2 and J is TRBJ2-1; D unresolved. The CDR3 runs to 14 residues. Trimming took off 5 bases at V and 6 bases at J, with 14 bases between the two ends. Germline CDR1 SNHLY, CDR2 FYNNEI. For the CDR3, the DNA is TGTGCCAGCAGTCCCCGGCGGCTGGGCAATGAGCAGTTCTTC. It is translated as CASSPRRLGNEQFF.

The chain carries TRBV5-6 and TRBJ1-2; the D is unclear. This CDR3 contains 15 residues. The V end was cut by 9 bases, the J end by 3 bases, with 21 bases between. Germline values: CDR1 SGHDT, CDR2 YYEEEE. CDR3 nucleotides: TGTGCCAATGAAACCGGGGTCCTTCGGGACTATGGCTACACCTTC. Translating it yields CANETGVLRDYGYTF.

The genes are TRBV28 and TRBJ1-5, with 7 bases lining up with TRBD1. Unmatched junction bases numbered 12, after V lost 8 bases and J lost 5 bases. Germline V lookup: CDR1 MDHEN, CDR2 SYDVKM. This CDR3 is built from 15 residues. CDR3 sequence (DNA): TGTGCCAGCGGGGATTCCGGGACAGCGTATCAGCCCCAGCATTTT. Translation: CASGDSGTAYQPQHF.

This chain joins TRBV5-5 and TRBJ2-1; TRBD1 is a possible D gene (6 bases). Looked up from germline, CDR1 is SGHKS and CDR2 is YYEKEE (reference sequence). The CDR3 has 16 amino acids. V lost 4 bases and J lost 6, with 20 bases in between. In DNA, the CDR3 is TGTGCCAGCAGCCCGTTCAGGGGAACTTTGGGCAATGAGCAGTTCTTC. This encodes CASSPFRGTLGNEQFF. Drawing the rest from reference TRBV5-5 and TRBJ2-1, the complete variable domain is DAGVTQSPTHLIKTRGQQVTLRCSPISGHKSVSWYQQVLGQGPQFIFQYYEKEERGRGNFPDRFSARQFPNYSSELNVNALLLGDSALYLCASSPFRGTLGNEQFFGPGTRLTVL.

The genes are TRBV28 and TRBJ1-2; D is perhaps TRBD1 (6 bases). CDR1 MDHEN and CDR2 SYDVKM come from the germline V gene. The CDR3 extends over 16 amino acids. Trimming took off 2 bases at V and 1 base at J, with 14 bases between the two ends. This CDR3 is CASSLGGAGFNYGYTF. The CDR3 coding sequence is TGTGCCAGCAGTTTAGGGGGGGCCGGATTTAACTATGGCTACACCTTC.

The J gene is TRBJ2-1, the V gene TRBV4-1; TRBD2 matches 16 bases. V lost 2 bases and J lost 7; bases outside the gene matches: 17. Germline V gene sequence: CDR1 MGHRA, CDR2 YSYEKL. The CDR3 totals 21 residues. The DNA for the CDR3 is TGCGCCAGCAGCCAACCCAATCCGGGACTAGCGGGAGGGGGTTTTACTAATGAGCAGTTCTTC. Translating it yields CASSQPNPGLAGGGFTNEQFF.

The V gene is TRBV29-1, the J gene TRBJ1-1; 9 nucleotides match TRBD1. V trimming: 5 bases; J trimming: 5 bases; junction bases outside the gene matches: 6. The CDR3 runs to 13 residues. In germline, CDR1 is SQVTM, CDR2 ANQGSEA. The CDR3 DNA reads TGCAGCGTTAAACAGGGGGCTGGGACTGAAGCTTTCTTT. Protein: CSVKQGAGTEAFF. Supplemented by reference TRBV29-1 and TRBJ1-1, the full variable domain reads SAVISQKPSRDICQRGTSLTIQCQVDSQVTMMFWYRQQPGQSLTLIATANQGSEATYESGFVIDKFPISRPNLTFSTLTVSNMSPEDSSIYLCSVKQGAGTEAFFGQGTRLTVV.

The rearrangement joins TRBV28 to TRBJ2-7, with 8 bases identical to TRBD1. The CDR3 runs 15 residues. Germline V gene lookup returns CDR1 MDHEN and CDR2 SYDVKM. J gave up 0 bases and V 6 bases, and 7 bases lay outside the gene matches. CDR3 protein: CASRDRQGLSYEQYF. Here the CDR3 DNA reads TGTGCCAGCAGAGATAGACAGGGGCTCTCCTACGAGCAGTACTTC.

The chain has TRBV30 and TRBJ2-1; no reliable D call. V lost 1 base and J lost 3, with 7 bases in between. Germline V lookup: CDR1 GTSNPN, CDR2 SVGIG (reference sequence). The length of the CDR3 is 13 residues. The DNA of the CDR3 is TGTGCCTGGAGTGAGACTGGCTACAATGAGCAGTTCTTC. Residues: CAWSETGYNEQFF.

The chain recombines TRBV7-2 with TRBJ2-5, with D perhaps TRBD2 (6 bases). CDR1 is SGHTA and CDR2 is FQGNSA in the germline V gene. This CDR3 has 13 amino acids. V lost 2 bases to trimming and J lost 2 bases, with 6 bases between them. The CDR3 region has the DNA TGTGCCAGCAGCTTACGGGGGCAAGAGACCCAGTACTTC. Translating it yields CASSLRGQETQYF.

The rearrangement uses TRBV7-2 and TRBJ1-1; TRBD1 aligns across 7 bases. The CDR3 length is 13 residues. J was trimmed by 6 bases and V by 5 bases; bases with no gene match: 6. Germline CDR1 and CDR2: SGHTA and FQGNSA. CDR3 coding DNA: TGTGCCAGCAGCACCCAGGGGGGAGCTGAAGCTTTCTTT. It yields the protein CASSTQGGAEAFF.